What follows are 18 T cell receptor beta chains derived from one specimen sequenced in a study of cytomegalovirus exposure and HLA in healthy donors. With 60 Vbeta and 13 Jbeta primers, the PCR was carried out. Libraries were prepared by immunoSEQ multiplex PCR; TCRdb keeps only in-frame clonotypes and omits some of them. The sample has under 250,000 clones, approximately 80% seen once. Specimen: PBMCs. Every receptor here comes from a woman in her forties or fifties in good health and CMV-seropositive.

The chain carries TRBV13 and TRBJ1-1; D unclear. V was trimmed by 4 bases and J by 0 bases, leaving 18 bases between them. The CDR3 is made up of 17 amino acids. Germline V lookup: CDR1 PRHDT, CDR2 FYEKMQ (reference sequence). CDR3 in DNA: TGTGCCAGCAGCTCACTAACCGGGTTCCTTATGAACACTGAAGCTTTCTTT. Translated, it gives CASSSLTGFLMNTEAFF. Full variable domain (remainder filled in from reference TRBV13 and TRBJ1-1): AAGVIQSPRHLIKEKRETATLKCYPIPRHDTVYWYQQGPGQDPQFLISFYEKMQSDKGSIPDRFSAQQFSDYHSELNMSSLELGDSALYFCASSSLTGFLMNTEAFFGQGTRLTVV.

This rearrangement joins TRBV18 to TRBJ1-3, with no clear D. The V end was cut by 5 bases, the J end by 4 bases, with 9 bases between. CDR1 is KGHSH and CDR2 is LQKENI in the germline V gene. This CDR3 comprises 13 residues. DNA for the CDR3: TGTGCCAGCTCAACTTCCGTAGGAAACACCATATATTTT. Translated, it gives CASSTSVGNTIYF.

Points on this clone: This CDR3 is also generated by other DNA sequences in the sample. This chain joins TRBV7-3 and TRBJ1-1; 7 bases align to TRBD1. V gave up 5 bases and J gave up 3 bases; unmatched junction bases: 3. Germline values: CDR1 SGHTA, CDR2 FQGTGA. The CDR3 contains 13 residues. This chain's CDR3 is CASSLDRDTEAFF. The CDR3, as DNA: TGTGCCAGCAGCCTAGACAGGGACACTGAAGCTTTCTTT.

The CDR3 here is CASSSSTGPGIQYF. The CDR3 nucleotides read TGCGCCAGCAGCTCCTCGACAGGACCGGGCATTCAGTACTTC. The genes are TRBV5-1 and TRBJ2-4, with D tentatively TRBD1 (6 bases). Germline lookup yields CDR1 SGHRS and CDR2 YFSETQ. V was trimmed by 3 bases and J by 9 bases, leaving 16 bases between them. This CDR3 has 14 amino acids. Combining the CDR3 with reference TRBV5-1 and TRBJ2-4 gives the whole variable domain KAGVTQTPRYLIKTRGQQVTLSCSPISGHRSVSWYQQTPGQGLQFLFEYFSETQRNKGNFPGRFSGRQFSNSRSEMNVSTLELGDSALYLCASSSSTGPGIQYFGAGTRLSVL.

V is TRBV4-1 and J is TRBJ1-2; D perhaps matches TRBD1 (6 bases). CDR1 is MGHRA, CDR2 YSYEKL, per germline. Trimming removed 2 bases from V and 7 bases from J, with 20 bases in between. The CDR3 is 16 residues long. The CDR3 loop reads CASSQPTGPVVGGYTF. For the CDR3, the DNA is TGCGCCAGCAGCCAACCCACAGGGCCGGTGGTGGGTGGCTACACCTTC.

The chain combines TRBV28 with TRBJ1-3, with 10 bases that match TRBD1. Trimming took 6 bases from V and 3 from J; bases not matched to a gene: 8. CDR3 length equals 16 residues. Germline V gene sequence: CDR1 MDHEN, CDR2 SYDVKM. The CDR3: CASSWRDRGGGNTIYF. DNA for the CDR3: TGTGCCAGCAGCTGGAGGGACAGGGGTGGTGGAAACACCATATATTTT.

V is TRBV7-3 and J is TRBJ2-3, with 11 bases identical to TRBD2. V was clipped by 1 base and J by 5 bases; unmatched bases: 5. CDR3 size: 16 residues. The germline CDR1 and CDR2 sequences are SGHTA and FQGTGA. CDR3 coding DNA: TGTGCCAGCAGCTTAAATAGCGGGGGGGTTGGAGATACGCAGTATTTT. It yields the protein CASSLNSGGVGDTQYF. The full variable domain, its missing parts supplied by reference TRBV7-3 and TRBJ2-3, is GAGVSQTPSNKVTEKGKYVELRCDPISGHTALYWYRQSLGQGPEFLIYFQGTGAADDSGLPNDRFFAVRPEGSVSTLKIQRTERGDSAVYLCASSLNSGGVGDTQYFGPGTRLTVL.

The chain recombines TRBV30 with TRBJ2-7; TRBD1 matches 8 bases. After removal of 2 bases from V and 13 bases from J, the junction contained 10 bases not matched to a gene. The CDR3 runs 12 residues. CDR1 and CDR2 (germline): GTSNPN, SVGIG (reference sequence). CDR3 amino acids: CAWSPTGQEEYF. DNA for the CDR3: TGTGCCTGGAGTCCAACGGGACAGGAGGAATACTTC. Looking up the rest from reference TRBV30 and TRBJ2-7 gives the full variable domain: SQTIHQWPATLVQPVGSPLSLECTVEGTSNPNLYWYRQAAGRGLQLLFYSVGIGQISSEVPQNLSASRPQDRQFILSSKKLLLSDSGFYLCAWSPTGQEEYFGPGTRLTVT.

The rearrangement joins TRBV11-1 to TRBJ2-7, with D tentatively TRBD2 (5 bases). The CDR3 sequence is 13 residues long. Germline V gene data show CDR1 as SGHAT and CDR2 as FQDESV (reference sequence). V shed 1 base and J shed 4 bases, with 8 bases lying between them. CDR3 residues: CASSLEGGYEQYF. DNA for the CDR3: TGTGCCAGCAGCTTAGAAGGCGGGTACGAGCAGTACTTC.

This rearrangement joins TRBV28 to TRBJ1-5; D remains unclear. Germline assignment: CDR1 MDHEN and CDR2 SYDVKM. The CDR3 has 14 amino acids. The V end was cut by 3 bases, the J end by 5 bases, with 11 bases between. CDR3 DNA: TGTGCCAGCAGTTTTTTAGTCAGCGATCAGCCCCAGCATTTT. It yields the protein CASSFLVSDQPQHF.

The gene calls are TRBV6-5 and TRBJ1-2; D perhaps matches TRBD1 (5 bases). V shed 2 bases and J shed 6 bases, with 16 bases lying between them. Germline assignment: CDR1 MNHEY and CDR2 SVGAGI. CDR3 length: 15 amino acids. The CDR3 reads CASSYHAQGKNGYTF. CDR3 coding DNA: TGTGCCAGCAGTTACCACGCTCAGGGCAAGAATGGCTACACCTTC.

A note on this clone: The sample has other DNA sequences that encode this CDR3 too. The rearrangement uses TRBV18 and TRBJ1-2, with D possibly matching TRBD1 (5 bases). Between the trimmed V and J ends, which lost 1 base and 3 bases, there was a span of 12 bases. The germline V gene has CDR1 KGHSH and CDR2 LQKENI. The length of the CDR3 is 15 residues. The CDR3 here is CASSPLARGDYGYTF. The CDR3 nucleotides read TGTGCCAGCTCACCACTGGCACGGGGGGACTATGGCTACACCTTC.

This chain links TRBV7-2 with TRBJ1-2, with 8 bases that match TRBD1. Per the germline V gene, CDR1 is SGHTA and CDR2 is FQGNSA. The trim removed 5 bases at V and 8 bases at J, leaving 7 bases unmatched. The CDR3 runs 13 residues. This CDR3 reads CASSVTGGGGYTF. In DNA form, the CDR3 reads TGTGCCAGCAGCGTAACAGGGGGAGGCGGCTACACCTTC.

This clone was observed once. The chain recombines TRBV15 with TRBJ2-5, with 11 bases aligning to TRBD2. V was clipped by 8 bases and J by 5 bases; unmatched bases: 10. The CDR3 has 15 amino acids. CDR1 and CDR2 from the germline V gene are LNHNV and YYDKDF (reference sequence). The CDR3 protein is CATSLSGGAGETQYF. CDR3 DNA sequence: TGTGCCACCTCCCTTAGCGGGGGGGCCGGGGAGACCCAGTACTTC.

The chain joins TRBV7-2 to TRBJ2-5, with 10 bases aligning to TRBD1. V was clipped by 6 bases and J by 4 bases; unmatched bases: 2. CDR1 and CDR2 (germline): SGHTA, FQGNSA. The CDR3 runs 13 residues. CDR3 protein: CASRRDRGETQYF. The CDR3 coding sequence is TGTGCCAGCAGACGGGACAGGGGAGAGACCCAGTACTTC. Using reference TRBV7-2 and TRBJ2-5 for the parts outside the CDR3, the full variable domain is GAGVSQSPSNKVTEKGKDVELRCDPISGHTALYWYRQSLGQGLEFLIYFQGNSAPDKSGLPSDRFSAERTGGSVSTLTIQRTQQEDSAVYLCASRRDRGETQYFGPGTRLLVL.

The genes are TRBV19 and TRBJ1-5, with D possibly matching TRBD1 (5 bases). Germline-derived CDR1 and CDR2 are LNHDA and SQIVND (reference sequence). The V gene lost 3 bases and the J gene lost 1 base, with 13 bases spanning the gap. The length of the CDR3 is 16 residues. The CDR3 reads CASSMGRDGSNQPQHF. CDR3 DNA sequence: TGTGCCAGTAGTATGGGCAGGGATGGAAGCAATCAGCCCCAGCATTTT.

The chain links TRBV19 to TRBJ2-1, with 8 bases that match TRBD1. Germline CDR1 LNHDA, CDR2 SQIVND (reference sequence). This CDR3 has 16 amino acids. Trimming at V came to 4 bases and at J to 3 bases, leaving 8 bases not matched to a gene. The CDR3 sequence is CASSKLQGAVYNEQFF. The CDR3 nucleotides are TGTGCCAGTAGTAAACTCCAGGGGGCGGTCTACAATGAGCAGTTCTTC.

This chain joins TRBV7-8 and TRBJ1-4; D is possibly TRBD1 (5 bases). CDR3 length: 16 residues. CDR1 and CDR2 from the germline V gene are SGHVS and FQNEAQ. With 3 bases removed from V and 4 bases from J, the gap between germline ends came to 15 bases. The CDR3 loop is CASSFLGGGVNEKLFF. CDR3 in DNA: TGTGCCAGCAGCTTCCTCGGTGGAGGGGTTAATGAAAAACTGTTTTTT. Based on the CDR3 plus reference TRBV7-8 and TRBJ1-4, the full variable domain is GAGVSQSPRYKVAKRGQDVALRCDPISGHVSLFWYQQALGQGPEFLTYFQNEAQLDKSGLPSDRFFAERPEGSVSTLKIQRTQQEDSAVYLCASSFLGGGVNEKLFFGSGTQLSVL.